Sequencing of this T cell receptor (beta chain) was carried out in a study of OX40 agonist ivuxolimab in advanced cancers. Across the study: Melanoma, hepatocellular carcinoma, head and neck or renal cell cancer occurred in dose-escalation patients. Study observations and caveats: Among T cells, CD8+ cells averaged more expanded clones than CD4+ cells. Partial responders receiving 0.1-3.0 mg/kg showed among the lowest clonal expansion.

Germline V lookup: CDR1 KGHSH, CDR2 LQKENI. This CDR3 has 14 residues. V was clipped by 3 bases and J by 2 bases; unmatched bases: 4. Notes on this clone: Its antigen remains unknown.

Blood specimens came from baseline, cycle 4 day 1, and cycle 7 day 1. This table comes from immunoSEQ multiplex PCR, and its TCRdb copy is limited to in-frame clones, with some not included. Of tens of thousands of clones in the sample, 87% were seen once. The gene calls are TRBV18 and TRBJ2-7, with 7 positions matching TRBD1. This clonotype was obtained from an adult with an advanced solid tumor such as melanoma, head and neck, liver or kidney cancer. This material consisted of CD4+ or CD8+ T cells sorted from blood, taken in a trial of the OX40 agonist ivuxolimab. The CDR3 region is CASSPPGQTYEQYF. Written as DNA, the CDR3 is TGTGCCAGCTCACCGCCGGGACAGACCTACGAGCAGTACTTC.